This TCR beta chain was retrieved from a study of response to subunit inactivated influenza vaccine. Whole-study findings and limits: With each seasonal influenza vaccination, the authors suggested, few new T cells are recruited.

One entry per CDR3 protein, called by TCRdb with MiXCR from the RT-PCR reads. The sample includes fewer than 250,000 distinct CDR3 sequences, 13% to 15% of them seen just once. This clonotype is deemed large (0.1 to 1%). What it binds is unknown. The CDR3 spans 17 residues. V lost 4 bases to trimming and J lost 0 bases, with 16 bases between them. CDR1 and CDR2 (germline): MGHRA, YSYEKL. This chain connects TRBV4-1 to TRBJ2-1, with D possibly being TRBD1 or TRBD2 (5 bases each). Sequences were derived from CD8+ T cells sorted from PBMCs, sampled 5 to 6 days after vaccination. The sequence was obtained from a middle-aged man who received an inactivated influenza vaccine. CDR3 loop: CASSRDPSVNSYNEQFF. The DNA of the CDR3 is TGCGCCAGCAGCCGGGACCCCTCCGTCAACTCCTACAATGAGCAGTTCTTC.